These 9 T cell receptor beta chains share one sample of origin, sequenced in a study of cytomegalovirus exposure and HLA in healthy donors. Amplification used 60 Vbeta primers and 13 Jbeta primers. Measured with immunoSEQ multiplex PCR; TCRdb has only the in-frame clones, and not every one. This table has some 220,000 clones, around 78% appearing once. Sequences were obtained from PBMCs. The receptors stem from a boy between 10 and 17 years old in good health and CMV-seronegative.

V usage is TRBV30 and J usage is TRBJ1-5, with 7 positions matching TRBD1. CDR3 length: 13 amino acids. Germline V gene data show CDR1 as GTSNPN and CDR2 as SVGIG (reference sequence). J was trimmed by 6 bases and V by 4 bases; bases with no gene match: 6. The CDR3 DNA is TGTGCCTGGACGGGACAGCAGGGTCAGCCCCAGCATTTT. It yields the protein CAWTGQQGQPQHF.

This clone has just a few counts. The chain is built from TRBV29-1 and TRBJ2-5; perhaps TRBD2 as D (6 bases). There are 14 residues in the CDR3. Germline V gives CDR1 SQVTM, CDR2 ANQGSEA. The V end was cut by 4 bases, the J end by 5 bases, with 17 bases between. CDR3 coding DNA: TGCAGCGTTGCTCGAGGGACTGGGCCTGAGACCCAGTACTTC. It codes for CSVARGTGPETQYF.

The V gene is TRBV9, the J gene TRBJ1-1; TRBD1 agrees at 7 bases. This CDR3 is built from 14 residues. The germline gives CDR1 SGDLS, CDR2 YYNGEE. V was pared by 3 bases and J by 2 bases, with 4 bases of the junction left unmatched. The DNA of the CDR3 is TGTGCCAGCAGCGGACAGGGTATAAACACTGAAGCTTTCTTT. Translated, it gives CASSGQGINTEAFF.

V is TRBV19 and J is TRBJ2-1, with TRBD2 matching over 10 bases. V lost 4 bases, J lost 7 bases, and 7 bases stayed unmatched. The CDR3 is made up of 15 amino acids. Germline lookup yields CDR1 LNHDA and CDR2 SQIVND (reference sequence). In DNA, the CDR3 is TGTGCCAGTAGTACCCCCGGACTAGCGGCGAATGAGCAGTTCTTC. Its translation is CASSTPGLAANEQFF.

Regarding this clone: Germline is not matched at one junction end, which may reflect a read error. The rearrangement joins TRBV7-9 to TRBJ1-3, with D possibly matching TRBD1 (5 bases). CDR1 is SEHNR, CDR2 FQNEAQ, per germline (reference sequence). CDR3 length: 12 residues. The CDR3: CSSRAAGNTIYF. DNA of the CDR3: TGTTCCAGCAGGGCAGCTGGAAACACCATATATTTT.

Only one count was recorded for this clone. The chain carries TRBV5-4 and TRBJ1-2; D is ambiguous. Germline V gene data show CDR1 as SGHNT and CDR2 as YYREEE (reference sequence). The CDR3 is made up of 12 amino acids. Trimming stripped 0 bases from V and 8 bases from J, with 8 bases between. The CDR3 here is CASSLVAEGYTF. The CDR3 region has the DNA TGTGCCAGCAGCTTGGTGGCTGAAGGCTACACCTTC.

The V gene is TRBV19, the J gene TRBJ1-1; unclear D gene. V gave up 4 bases and J gave up 0 bases, with 12 bases separating them. CDR1 is LNHDA, CDR2 SQIVND, per germline (reference sequence). The CDR3 contains 15 residues. The DNA of the CDR3 is TGTGCCAGTAGTACGGCCGCGGCCATGAACACTGAAGCTTTCTTT. Its protein product is CASSTAAAMNTEAFF.

The chain is built from TRBV6-5 and TRBJ2-7, with 10 bases matching TRBD2. V gave up 6 bases and J gave up 8 bases; unmatched junction bases: 10. The CDR3 spans 14 residues. Germline V CDR1 and CDR2: MNHEY, SVGAGI. The DNA for the CDR3 is TGTGCCAGCAGCATGGGACTAGCGCAAAGGAAGCAGTACTTC. Its translation: CASSMGLAQRKQYF.

The rearrangement joins TRBV5-1 to TRBJ2-1, with 9 bases aligning to TRBD2. Germline V CDR1 and CDR2: SGHRS, YFSETQ. The CDR3 extends over 16 amino acids. With V trimmed by 2 bases and J by 7 bases, 10 bases remained unmatched. The CDR3 spells CASSFDNGREGNEQFF. The CDR3 DNA reads TGCGCCAGCAGCTTCGATAATGGGCGGGAGGGAAATGAGCAGTTCTTC.